What follows describes a single T cell receptor beta chain. Through a sample-barcoded 5' primer and a J-beta primer mix, a second PCR was run for roughly 7 to 11 cycles. A template-switch adaptor containing 12 random nucleotides labeled each cDNA molecule. One entry per CDR3 protein, called by TCRdb with MiXCR from the 5' RACE reads. The sample has under 750,000 distinct CDR3 sequences, roughly 43% seen once. This sample was taken from a study of blood T cells in healthy people across ages. In germline, CDR1 is DFQATT, CDR2 SNEGSKA (reference sequence). V was trimmed by 3 bases and J by 3 bases, leaving 11 bases between them. The CDR3 is 13 residues long.

The V and J genes are TRBV20-1 and TRBJ1-2; no clear D gene. Sequenced: blood. The origin of this receptor is a man older than 75 in good health. DNA of the CDR3: TGCAGTGCTAGGCCCCCTGGCGACTATGGCTACACCTTC. It is translated as CSARPPGDYGYTF.